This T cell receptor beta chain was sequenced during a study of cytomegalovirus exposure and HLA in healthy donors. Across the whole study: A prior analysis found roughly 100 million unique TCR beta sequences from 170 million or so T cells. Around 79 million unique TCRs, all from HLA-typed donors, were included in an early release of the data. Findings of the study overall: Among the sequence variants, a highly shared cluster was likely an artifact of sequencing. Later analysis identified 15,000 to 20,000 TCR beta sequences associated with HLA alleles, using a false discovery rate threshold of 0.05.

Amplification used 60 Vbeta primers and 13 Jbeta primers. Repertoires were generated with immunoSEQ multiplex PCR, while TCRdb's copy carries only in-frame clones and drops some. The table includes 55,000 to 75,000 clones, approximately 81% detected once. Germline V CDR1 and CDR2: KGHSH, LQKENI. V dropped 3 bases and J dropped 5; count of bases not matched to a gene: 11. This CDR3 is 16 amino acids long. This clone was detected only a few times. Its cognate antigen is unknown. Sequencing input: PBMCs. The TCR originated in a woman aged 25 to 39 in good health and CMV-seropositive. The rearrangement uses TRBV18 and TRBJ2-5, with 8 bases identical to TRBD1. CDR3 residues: CASSPFRTGSVETQYF. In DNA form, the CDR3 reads TGTGCCAGCTCACCCTTCCGGACAGGGTCGGTCGAGACCCAGTACTTC. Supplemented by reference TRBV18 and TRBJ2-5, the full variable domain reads NAGVMQNPRHLVRRRGQEARLRCSPMKGHSHVYWYRQLPEEGLKFMVYLQKENIIDESGMPKERFSAEFPKEGPSILRIQQVVRGDSAAYFCASSPFRTGSVETQYFGPGTRLLVL.